A selection of T cell receptor beta chains follows, all from one sample in a study of regulatory T cells in long-lasting Graves disease. TCRdb ran MiXCR on the multiplex PCR reads and lists one entry per CDR3 protein. The table includes hundreds of thousands of distinct CDR3 sequences, less than 25% detected once. Sample: peripheral blood mononuclear cells (PBMCs), taken when the disease was refractory, from a patient treated with antithyroid drugs. These receptors all come from a female donor with Graves disease. The CDR3 runs from the conserved cysteine through the conserved F or W. The D gene is left open where the match is weak. Expanded clones are given a class, and other clones once, few, many or no size at all.

>NA|TRBJ2-5|TRBV6-1|many
CASSEFRFIRETQYF
TGTGCCAGCAGTGAATTCAGGTTCATACGAGAGACCCAGTACTTC
>TRBD2|TRBJ2-5|TRBV11-3|many
CASSLRGGETQYF
TGTGCCAGCAGCTTACGGGGAGGGGAGACCCAGTACTTC
>TRBD2|TRBJ2-1|TRBV7-3|NA
CASSLTPSSGSQFF
TGTGCCAGCAGCTTAACCCCTTCTAGCGGGAGTCAGTTCTTC
>NA|TRBJ1-5|TRBV6-2/TRBV6-3|many
CASSSNSNQPQHF
TGTGCCAGCAGTTCGAATAGCAATCAGCCCCAGCATTTT
>NA|TRBJ2-5|TRBV28|many
CASSLLRGSETQYF
TGTGCCAGCAGTTTACTCAGGGGCTCGGAGACCCAGTACTTC
>NA|TRBJ2-5|TRBV28|many
CASGETPNRGTQYF
TGTGCCAGCGGTGAGACACCCAACCGGGGGACCCAGTACTTC
>NA|TRBJ1-1|TRBV28|NA
CASSPLELNTEAFF
TGTGCCAGCAGTCCCCTGGAGTTGAACACTGAAGCTTTCTTT
>TRBD2|TRBJ2-3|TRBV20-1|NA
CSAPGLAGNTDTQYF
TGCAGTGCACCGGGACTAGCGGGAAACACAGATACGCAGTATTTT
>NA|TRBJ1-1|TRBV3-1|many
CASSQELTMNTEAFF
TGTGCCAGCAGCCAAGAACTAACCATGAACACTGAAGCTTTCTTT
>NA|TRBJ1-1|TRBV6-1|NA
CASSPGVFRGTEAFF
TGTGCCAGCAGTCCCGGGGTCTTTAGGGGCACTGAAGCTTTCTTT
>NA|TRBJ2-4|TRBV7-9|few
CASSPSLIQGDIQYF
TGTGCCAGCAGCCCCAGCCTTATTCAGGGCGACATTCAGTACTTC
>NA|TRBJ1-2|TRBV7-9|NA
CASSLLSGWAGTNYGYTF
TGTGCCAGCAGCTTACTATCTGGTTGGGCAGGCACGAACTATGGCTACACCTTC
>TRBD1|TRBJ1-2|TRBV5-1|NA
CASSSTRTGMDGYTF
TGCGCCAGCAGTTCAACCCGGACAGGGATGGATGGCTACACCTTC
>NA|TRBJ2-5|TRBV2|many
CASRGVPGARETQYF
TGTGCCAGCCGTGGTGTACCGGGAGCTCGGGAGACCCAGTACTTC
>NA|TRBJ1-1|TRBV5-5|many
CASSLPDTNTEAFF
TGTGCCAGCAGCTTGCCCGACACGAACACTGAAGCTTTCTTT
>NA|TRBJ2-7|TRBV5-4|few
CASSLGGGYPYEQYF
TGTGCCAGCAGCTTGGGTGGGGGGTACCCCTACGAGCAGTACTTC
>NA|TRBJ1-2|TRBV10-2|few
CASSDGYGYTF
TGCGCCAGCAGTGATGGCTATGGCTACACCTTC
>NA|TRBJ1-5|TRBV2|NA
CASSAQTRPQHF
TGTGCCAGCAGTGCGCAGACGAGGCCCCAGCATTTT
>NA|TRBJ2-7|TRBV27|NA
CASSHRGDTYEQYF
TGTGCCAGCAGTCACCGGGGCGATACCTACGAGCAGTACTTC
>TRBD1|TRBJ2-7|TRBV7-9|many
CASSRGAGGRVEQYF
TGTGCCAGCAGCCGCGGGGCAGGGGGCCGCGTCGAGCAGTACTTC
>TRBD2|TRBJ2-7|TRBV28|many
CASSPVASGSYYEQYF
TGTGCCAGCAGTCCGGTCGCTAGCGGGAGCTACTACGAGCAGTACTTC
>NA|TRBJ2-5|TRBV5-5|few
CASSQGVETQYF
TGTGCCAGCAGCCAAGGCGTAGAGACCCAGTACTTC
>NA|TRBJ2-7|TRBV7-9|NA
CASSSWTNDEQYF
TGTGCCAGCAGCTCCTGGACTAATGATGAGCAGTACTTC